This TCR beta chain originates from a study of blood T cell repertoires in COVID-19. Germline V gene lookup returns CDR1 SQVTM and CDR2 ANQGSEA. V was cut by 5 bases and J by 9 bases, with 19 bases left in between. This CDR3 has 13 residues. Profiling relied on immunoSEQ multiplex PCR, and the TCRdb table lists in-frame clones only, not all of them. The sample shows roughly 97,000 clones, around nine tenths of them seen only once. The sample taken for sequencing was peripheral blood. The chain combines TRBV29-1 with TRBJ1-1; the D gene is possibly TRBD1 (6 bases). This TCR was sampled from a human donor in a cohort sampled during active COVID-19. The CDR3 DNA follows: TGCAGCGTTCAGGGGCCCACCATGGGGAAAGCTTTCTTT. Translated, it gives CSVQGPTMGKAFF.